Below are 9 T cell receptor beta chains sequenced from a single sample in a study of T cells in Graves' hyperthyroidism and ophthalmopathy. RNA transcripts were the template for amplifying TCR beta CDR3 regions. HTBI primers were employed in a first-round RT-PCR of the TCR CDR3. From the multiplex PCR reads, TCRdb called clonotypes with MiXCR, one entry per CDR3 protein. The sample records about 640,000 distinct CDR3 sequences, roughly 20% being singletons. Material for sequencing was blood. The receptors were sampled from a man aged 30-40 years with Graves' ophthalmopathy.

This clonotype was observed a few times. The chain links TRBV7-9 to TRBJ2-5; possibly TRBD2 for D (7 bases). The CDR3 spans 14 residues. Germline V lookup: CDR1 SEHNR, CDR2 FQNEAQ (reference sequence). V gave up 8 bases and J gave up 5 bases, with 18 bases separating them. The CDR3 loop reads CASEPGGAVETQYF. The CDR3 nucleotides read TGTGCCAGCGAACCTGGGGGGGCCGTGGAGACCCAGTACTTC.

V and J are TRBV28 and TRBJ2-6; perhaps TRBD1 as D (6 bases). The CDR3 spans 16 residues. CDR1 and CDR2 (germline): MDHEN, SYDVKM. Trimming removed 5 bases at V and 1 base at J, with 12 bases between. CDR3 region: CASSRIQGSGANVLTF. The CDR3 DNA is TGTGCCAGCAGTCGAATACAGGGTTCTGGGGCCAACGTCCTGACTTTC.

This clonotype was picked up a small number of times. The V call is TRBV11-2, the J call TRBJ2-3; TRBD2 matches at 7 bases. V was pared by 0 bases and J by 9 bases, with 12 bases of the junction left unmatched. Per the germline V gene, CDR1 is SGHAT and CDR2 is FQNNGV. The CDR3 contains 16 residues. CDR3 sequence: CASSLDLAEEVWTQYF. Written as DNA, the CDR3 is TGTGCCAGCAGCTTAGATCTAGCGGAGGAGGTATGGACGCAGTATTTT.

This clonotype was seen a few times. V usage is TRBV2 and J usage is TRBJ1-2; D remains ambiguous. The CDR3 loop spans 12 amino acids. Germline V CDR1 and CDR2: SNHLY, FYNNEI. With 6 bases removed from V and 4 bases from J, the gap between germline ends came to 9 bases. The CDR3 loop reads CASSSHTYGYTF. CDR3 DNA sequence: TGTGCCAGCAGCTCACATACCTATGGCTACACCTTC.

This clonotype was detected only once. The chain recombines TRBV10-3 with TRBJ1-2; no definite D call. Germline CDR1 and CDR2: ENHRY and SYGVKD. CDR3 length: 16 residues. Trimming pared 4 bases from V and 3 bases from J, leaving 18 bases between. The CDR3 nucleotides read TGTGCCATCAGTGCATCGAGGTCATCAGACGACTATGGCTACACCTTC. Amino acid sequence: CAISASRSSDDYGYTF.

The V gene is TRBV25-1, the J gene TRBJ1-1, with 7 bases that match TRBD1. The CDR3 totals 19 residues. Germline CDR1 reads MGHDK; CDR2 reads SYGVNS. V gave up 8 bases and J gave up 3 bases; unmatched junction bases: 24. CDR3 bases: TGTGCCAGCTCACCTTTACCCTCGGGACAGAGCCCTTCGGACACTGAAGCTTTCTTT. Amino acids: CASSPLPSGQSPSDTEAFF.

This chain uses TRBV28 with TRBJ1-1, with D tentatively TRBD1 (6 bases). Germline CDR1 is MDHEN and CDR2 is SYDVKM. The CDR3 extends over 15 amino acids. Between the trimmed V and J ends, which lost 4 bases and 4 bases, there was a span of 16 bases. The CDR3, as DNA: TGTGCCAGCAGTTCAATCAGGGGTTTTTCCACTGAAGCTTTCTTT. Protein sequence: CASSSIRGFSTEAFF.

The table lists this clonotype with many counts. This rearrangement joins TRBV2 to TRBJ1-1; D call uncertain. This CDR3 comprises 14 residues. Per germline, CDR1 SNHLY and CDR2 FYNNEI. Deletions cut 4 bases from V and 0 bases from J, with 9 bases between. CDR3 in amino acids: CASSGAGMNTEAFF. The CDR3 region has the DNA TGTGCCAGCAGTGGAGCGGGGATGAACACTGAAGCTTTCTTT. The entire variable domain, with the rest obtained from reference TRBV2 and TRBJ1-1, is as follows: EPEVTQTPSHQVTQMGQEVILRCVPISNHLYFYWYRQILGQKVEFLVSFYNNEISEKSEIFDDQFSVERPDGSNFTLKIRSTKLEDSAMYFCASSGAGMNTEAFFGQGTRLTVV.

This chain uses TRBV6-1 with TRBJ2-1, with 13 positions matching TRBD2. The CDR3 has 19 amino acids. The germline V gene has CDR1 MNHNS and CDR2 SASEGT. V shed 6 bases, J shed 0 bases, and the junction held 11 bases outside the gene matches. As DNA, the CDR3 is TGTGCCAGCAGACAAGGGACTAGCGGGACCCGTCGCTCCTACAATGAGCAGTTCTTC. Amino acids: CASRQGTSGTRRSYNEQFF.